Following are 21 T cell receptor beta chains from one sample sequenced in a study of T-cell memory formation after mild COVID-19. TCRdb analysed the 5' RACE reads with MiXCR anew, one entry per CDR3 protein. The table records approximately 250,000 distinct CDR3 sequences, just over 15% of them present only once. The sample comprised PBMCs or a T cell subset sorted from them (not recorded which). These receptors originate from an adult woman who had mild COVID-19 (a few samples of this study predate the infection). Cell type and time point are not known.

This clonotype was counted at least ten times. This chain uses TRBV12-3 or TRBV12-4 with TRBJ2-1; D not certain. CDR3 length: 17 residues. The V gene lost 1 base and the J gene lost 7 bases, with 20 bases spanning the gap. The CDR3 DNA reads TGTGCCAGCAGTTTAGAAGCCTCGCGCGGACCGTATAATGAGCAGTTCTTC. It yields the protein CASSLEASRGPYNEQFF.

The chain links TRBV4-2 to TRBJ2-2; perhaps TRBD1 as D (5 bases). Trimming took off 0 bases at V and 0 bases at J, with 11 bases between the two ends. Germline V gives CDR1 LGHNA, CDR2 YNFKEQ. CDR3 length: 17 amino acids. The CDR3 reads CASSQDRGRANTGELFF. Written as DNA, the CDR3 is TGTGCCAGCAGCCAAGATAGGGGCAGAGCGAACACCGGGGAGCTGTTTTTT.

V is TRBV15 and J is TRBJ1-3; D gene uncertain. Per germline, CDR1 LNHNV and CDR2 YYDKDF (reference sequence). The CDR3 is 14 residues long. Trimming pared 3 bases from V and 2 bases from J, leaving 8 bases between. Written as DNA, the CDR3 is TGTGCCACCAGCAGGGCACCCCCTGGAAACACCATATATTTT. Its protein is CATSRAPPGNTIYF. Full variable domain (missing parts from reference TRBV15 and TRBJ1-3): DAMVIQNPRYQVTQFGKPVTLSCSQTLNHNVMYWYQQKSSQAPKLLFHYYDKDFNNEADTPDNFQSRRPNTSFCFLDIRSPGLGDTAMYLCATSRAPPGNTIYFGEGSWLTVV.

This clonotype showed up just a few times. CDR3: CASSFGAGLNQPQHF. The CDR3 DNA is TGTGCCAGCAGCTTTGGCGCAGGTCTCAATCAGCCCCAGCATTTT. The V gene is TRBV5-5, the J gene TRBJ1-5; D call uncertain. With 2 bases removed from V and 3 bases from J, the gap between germline ends came to 12 bases. Germline V gives CDR1 SGHKS, CDR2 YYEKEE (reference sequence). The CDR3 loop spans 15 amino acids.

The rearrangement links TRBV12-3 or TRBV12-4 to TRBJ1-1, with D unclear. The CDR3 runs 11 residues. Trimming cost V 7 bases and J 7 bases, with 10 bases left between them. The CDR3 sequence is CASKIGIEAFF. CDR3 in DNA: TGTGCCAGCAAGATAGGAATTGAAGCTTTCTTT.

The genes are TRBV23-1 and TRBJ1-5, with a tentative D call TRBD1 (5 bases). TRBV23-1 is filed as an ORF, its function uncertain. The V end lost 7 bases, the J end lost 1 base, and 11 bases lay between the germline ends. The CDR3 contains 14 residues. This CDR3 is CASTPRGSNQPQHF. The CDR3 coding sequence is TGCGCCAGCACCCCCCGGGGGAGCAATCAGCCCCAGCATTTT.

V and J are TRBV5-1 and TRBJ2-7; 9 bases are shared with TRBD1. Germline values: CDR1 SGHRS, CDR2 YFSETQ. J lost 4 bases, V lost 5 bases, and 10 bases had no gene match. This CDR3 contains 15 residues. The CDR3: CASRNPDRGAYEQYF. The CDR3 coding sequence is TGCGCCAGCAGAAACCCCGACAGGGGGGCGTACGAGCAGTACTTC.

This clonotype turned up a few times. The chain couples TRBV7-9 to TRBJ1-3; D not resolved. The V gene's germline CDR1 is SEHNR and CDR2 FQNEAQ (reference sequence). The CDR3 spans 13 residues. V was trimmed by 5 bases and J by 0 bases, leaving 5 bases between them. In nucleotides, the CDR3 is TGTGCCAGCAGCATTAGCTCTGGAAACACCATATATTTT. This codes for CASSISSGNTIYF.

The chain recombines TRBV12-3 or TRBV12-4 with TRBJ2-2, with unresolved D. This CDR3 comprises 13 residues. V lost 3 bases and J lost 4, with 6 bases in between. The CDR3 loop reads CASSFRITGELFF. The CDR3 DNA is TGTGCCAGCAGTTTTAGGATCACCGGGGAGCTGTTTTTT.

This clonotype was picked up a small number of times. V is TRBV7-6 and J is TRBJ2-3; D call uncertain. V dropped 3 bases and J dropped 1 base, with 11 bases sitting between them. Germline values: CDR1 SGHVS, CDR2 FNYEAQ. The CDR3 is 15 amino acids. The CDR3 here is CASSFGPRGTDTQYF. In nucleotides, the CDR3 is TGTGCCAGCAGCTTCGGACCCCGTGGCACAGATACGCAGTATTTT.

This clonotype was observed a handful of times. V usage is TRBV2 and J usage is TRBJ2-7; 9 bases align to TRBD1. The length of the CDR3 is 16 residues. Germline V gene data show CDR1 as SNHLY and CDR2 as FYNNEI. Trimming cost V 3 bases and J 2 bases; bases outside gene matches: 8. The CDR3: CASSDRMGTGTYEQYF. The DNA of the CDR3 is TGTGCCAGCAGTGATAGAATGGGGACAGGGACCTACGAGCAGTACTTC. The whole variable domain, remainder taken from reference TRBV2 and TRBJ2-7, is EPEVTQTPSHQVTQMGQEVILRCVPISNHLYFYWYRQILGQKVEFLVSFYNNEISEKSEIFDDQFSVERPDGSNFTLKIRSTKLEDSAMYFCASSDRMGTGTYEQYFGPGTRLTVT.

This clonotype was observed many times. The chain has TRBV7-2 and TRBJ2-5, with 7 positions matching TRBD1. Germline loops: CDR1 SGHTA, CDR2 FQGNSA. V lost 4 bases to trimming and J lost 2 bases; unmatched junction nucleotides: 1. The CDR3 runs 13 residues. CDR3 nucleotide sequence: TGTGCCAGCAGCTCGGACAGGCAAGAGACCCAGTACTTC. Translating it yields CASSSDRQETQYF. Full variable domain (remainder filled in from reference TRBV7-2 and TRBJ2-5): GAGVSQSPSNKVTEKGKDVELRCDPISGHTALYWYRQSLGQGLEFLIYFQGNSAPDKSGLPSDRFSAERTGGSVSTLTIQRTQQEDSAVYLCASSSDRQETQYFGPGTRLLVL.

This clonotype was observed a few times. The gene calls are TRBV5-1 and TRBJ2-5; D unresolved. Deletions cut 3 bases from V and 4 bases from J, with 13 bases between. Per germline, CDR1 SGHRS and CDR2 YFSETQ. There are 14 residues in the CDR3. As DNA, the CDR3 is TGCGCCAGCAGCTCCGGATCCGAGGTAGAGACCCAGTACTTC. Translation: CASSSGSEVETQYF.

The table lists this clonotype with a few counts. This sequence joins TRBV2 and TRBJ2-4; D is ambiguous. Trimming pared 5 bases from V and 5 bases from J, leaving 7 bases between. The CDR3 covers 12 residues. Germline assignment: CDR1 SNHLY and CDR2 FYNNEI. In DNA form, the CDR3 reads TGTGCCAGCAGTCCCCAGGAAAACATTCAGTACTTC. As protein: CASSPQENIQYF.

This clonotype appeared a few times. The chain uses TRBV18 and TRBJ1-5, with D perhaps TRBD1 (5 bases). Trimming cost V 5 bases and J 1 base, with 15 bases left between them. The germline CDR1 and CDR2 sequences are KGHSH and LQKENI. The CDR3 has 16 residues. In DNA form, the CDR3 reads TGTGCCAGCTCAGCAGCGGGAGCAGGGAGCAATCAGCCCCAGCATTTT. Encoded protein: CASSAAGAGSNQPQHF.

This clonotype appeared a few times. This sequence joins TRBV5-6 and TRBJ2-6; D unclear. The CDR3 is 15 residues long. V lost 2 bases, J lost 0 bases, and 6 bases lay in between. Germline V CDR1 and CDR2: SGHDT, YYEEEE. The CDR3: CASSFRYSGANVLTF. The DNA of the CDR3 is TGTGCCAGCAGCTTCCGATACTCTGGGGCCAACGTCCTGACTTTC.

At least ten counts were recorded for this clonotype. This sequence joins TRBV28 and TRBJ2-7, with 14 bases aligning to TRBD2. Per the germline V gene, CDR1 is MDHEN and CDR2 is SYDVKM. This CDR3 is 14 amino acids long. After removal of 6 bases from V and 6 bases from J, the junction contained 4 bases not matched to a gene. The CDR3 protein is CASRPGLAGVEQYF. CDR3 coding DNA: TGTGCCAGCAGGCCGGGACTAGCGGGAGTCGAGCAGTACTTC. The variable domain in full, completed from reference TRBV28 and TRBJ2-7, reads DVKVTQSSRYLVKRTGEKVFLECVQDMDHENMFWYRQDPGLGLRLIYFSYDVKMKEKGDIPEGYSVSREKKERFSLILESASTNQTSMYLCASRPGLAGVEQYFGPGTRLTVT.

This clonotype was counted ten times or more. The chain employs TRBV4-1 and TRBJ1-5, with D unresolved. The germline CDR1 and CDR2 sequences are MGHRA and YSYEKL. Trimming left V 0 bases short and J 1 base short, with 13 bases between. CDR3 size: 17 residues. CDR3 sequence: CASSQDVSSRSNQPQHF. The CDR3 DNA sequence: TGCGCCAGCAGCCAAGATGTCAGTTCTAGAAGCAATCAGCCCCAGCATTTT.

This clonotype has ten or more counts. The chain carries TRBV4-1 and TRBJ2-5, with 10 bases identical to TRBD2. From germline, CDR1 is MGHRA and CDR2 YSYEKL. The ends lost 4 bases at V and 2 bases at J; junction bases unmatched: 7. This CDR3 is built from 16 residues. As DNA, the CDR3 is TGCGCCAGCAGCCGTTCTAGCGGGGGATCGCAAGAGACCCAGTACTTC. Amino acids: CASSRSSGGSQETQYF.

The rearrangement links TRBV11-2 to TRBJ2-1; TRBD2 aligns across 12 bases. V lost 5 bases and J lost 2; bases outside the gene matches: 7. CDR3 size: 17 residues. Looked up from germline, CDR1 is SGHAT and CDR2 is FQNNGV. The CDR3 nucleotides are TGTGCCAGCAGCCCCGGGACTAGCGGGCTGACCTACAATGAGCAGTTCTTC. The encoded protein is CASSPGTSGLTYNEQFF. The full variable domain, in which reference TRBV11-2 and TRBJ2-1 provide the parts outside the CDR3, is EAGVAQSPRYKIIEKRQSVAFWCNPISGHATLYWYQQILGQGPKLLIQFQNNGVVDDSQLPKDRFSAERLKGVDSTLKIQPAKLEDSAVYLCASSPGTSGLTYNEQFFGPGTRLTVL.

The table lists this clonotype with many counts. The J gene is TRBJ2-5, the V gene TRBV24-1; TRBD1 agrees at 9 bases. The CDR3 consists of 17 residues. The junction had 11 bases not matched to a gene; V was cut back by 5 bases and J by 2 bases. Germline loops: CDR1 KGHDR, CDR2 SFDVKD. The CDR3: CATSGGRSGTGQETQYF. For the CDR3, the DNA is TGTGCCACCAGTGGCGGAAGGTCAGGGACAGGGCAAGAGACCCAGTACTTC.